This TCR beta chain appears in the sequencing data of a study of cytomegalovirus exposure and HLA in healthy donors. Study results and limitations: In the roughly 120 validation repertoires, a later analysis found that first-cohort TCR clusters tended to co-occur. The study put 150 to 200 TCR beta chains on its list as cytomegalovirus-associated.

In regard to this clone: The antigen is undetermined.

Measured with immunoSEQ multiplex PCR; TCRdb has only the in-frame clones, and not every one. The repertoire holds roughly 350,000 clones, with more than 80% as singletons. Source material: PBMCs. The TCR sequence derives from a woman aged 18-29 years in good health and CMV-seronegative.

CDR3 DNA: TGTGCCAGCAGCTTAGGCGGAGACTATGGCGAGCAGTACTTC. Protein: CASSLGGDYGEQYF. The chain links TRBV7-2 to TRBJ2-7, with D perhaps TRBD2 (5 bases). Trimming removed 1 base from V and 6 bases from J, with 13 bases in between. Germline V CDR1 and CDR2: SGHTA, FQGNSA. There are 14 residues in the CDR3.